This T cell receptor (beta chain) was documented in a study of blood T cell repertoires in COVID-19. Deletions cut 6 bases from V and 3 bases from J, with 6 bases between. This CDR3 comprises 12 residues. Germline assignment: CDR1 SNHLY and CDR2 FYNNEI. Assay used: immunoSEQ multiplex PCR; TCRdb lists only in-frame clones, some missing. The sample holds approximately 230,000 clones, 88% seen once. The sequencing sample was made of peripheral blood. The chain has TRBV2 and TRBJ1-5, with D unclear. This clonotype was sampled from an older man with acute or convalescent COVID-19. For the CDR3, the DNA is TGTGCCAGCAGGCCAGACAATCAGCCCCAGCATTTT. Translated, it gives CASRPDNQPQHF.